This TCR beta chain was observed in a study of beta chain features in type 1 diabetes (dated by TCRdb to 2016 to 2018). In the study overall: Mean age, gender distribution, total cell number and subset yield were not different between patients and healthy donors. Across all samples, approximately 100 million sorted cells were examined, and cell number per subset correlated strongly with RNA yield. In the study, TCRB repertoires of sorted circulating CD4+ T cell subsets from recently diagnosed type 1 diabetes patients were compared with those of matched healthy donors. Regulatory and stem cell-like memory subsets were isolated from only 8 patients and about eight healthy donors, whereas naive and central memory subsets came from all 28 donors.

The entire isolated RNA was reverse transcribed using the High Capacity cDNA Reverse Transcription Kit, and thus expressed TCRB transcripts were sequenced. Deep immunoSEQ sequencing was applied to naive, central memory and regulatory T cell samples, giving an average of about 3.57 million total reads per sample. Sorted cells were lysed in RLT buffer and RNA was extracted with DNase-treated RNeasy Micro or Mini kits, depending on cell number. Each cell subset was processed on its own to prevent cross-contamination, while patient and healthy donor samples were processed together. Using the immunoSEQ multiplex PCR, TCRB sequences were amplified from cDNA into 87-bp fragments spanning the CDR3 region. Sequencing of the amplicons was done on the Illumina HiSeq platform. Concerning the study's data processing: PCR bias was computationally corrected using synthetic template baselines, reads within Hamming distance 2 were collapsed, and singletons that could not be merged were discarded. Reads were aligned to IMGT to assign V, D and J genes, CDR3 length, and insertions or deletions at six rearrangement sites. Within each subset, clonotype counts were normalized to sorted cell number, and only after that were true diversity and Gini coefficients computed with the tcR R package. The overlap coefficient, calculated on TCRB nucleotide sequences, was used to quantify repertoire sharing. Out-of-frame TCRB sequences from naive cells were analyzed as a proxy for the pre-selection repertoire. Sourced from immuneACCESS, this table was stored by TCRdb with only in-frame sequences that have V and J called. A share of the clones is absent; for the studies checked, an unresolved V gene accounts for under half, and the remainder has no known explanation. D and trimming were read from the DNA, whereas the V and J calls and clone size are those reported in that table. The sample records under 950,000 clones, roughly 15% of which are singletons. The ten largest clones add up to 0.023% of the sample.

This clone was counted between two and nine times. The specificity of this receptor is unknown. The sample holds no much larger clone one base away, and base qualities are not on file. Other DNA sequences from this sample encode an identical CDR3 as well. The full study reports these points: HLA sub-analyses involved small numbers of individuals, so any influence of HLA type on TCRB rearrangement remained unresolved. At VDJ recombination sites, type 1 diabetes patients had fewer insertions and more deleted nucleotides, which implies abnormalities in thymic rearrangement. The naive, central memory and regulatory TCRB repertoires appeared to resemble one another more closely among patients than among healthy donors. Because cDNA rather than genomic DNA was sequenced, highly expressing activated cells could have been over-represented, although no difference in activation and CD3 levels was found between groups. Type 1 diabetes patients showed a moderate but significant shortening of TCRB CDR3 length in all four CD4+ subsets. PCR might favor shorter templates, but patient and control samples were amplified and corrected together, so any skew would affect both groups equally.

The germline V gene gives CDR1 as SNHLY and CDR2 as FYNNEI. V is shortened by 4 bases, J by 5 bases, and the region joining them spans 11 bases. Inclusive of the bounding cysteine and phenylalanine, the CDR3 is 13 residues long. The DNA shown is the 39-base CDR3, in frame from base 1. Each donor gave one peripheral blood draw, averaging roughly 100 mL, which was collected into heparinised tubes. A BD FACSAria II was used to sort naive, central memory, regulatory and stem cell-like memory CD4+ T cells with a panel that included CD45RO, CCR7, CD25, CD127, CD95 and CD27. Every sorted population had a purity above 95%. Right away, PBMCs were isolated by Lymphoprep density gradient centrifugation and were stained directly, with no culture step. So that batch effects would be minimized, each experiment stained and sorted samples in pairs, pairing one healthy donor with one patient.

Sequencing was done on a sample of naive CD4+ T cells from blood. What the cell subset or site label conveys for this sample: true naive CD4+ T cells. The sequence derives from a woman younger than 30 in good health. This receptor chain uses TRBV2 and TRBJ1-1; the D gene is perhaps TRBD1, on 5 matching bases. The CDR3 sequence is CASSGQGGTEAFF. At the DNA level, the sequence is TGTGCCAGCAGTGGGCAGGGTGGTACTGAAGCTTTCTTT.